The clone carrying this TCR beta chain occurred a few times. With 0 bases clipped from V and 4 bases from J, the junction kept 2 bases outside the gene matches. The CDR3 has 16 amino acids. Germline-derived CDR1 and CDR2 are LGHDT and YNNKEL (reference sequence). Unique molecular identifiers were incorporated into the prepared TCRbeta library. TCRdb re-derived calls from the PCR reads in MiXCR, one entry per CDR3 protein. The sample includes 200,000 to 250,000 distinct CDR3 sequences, approximately 9.5% of them seen just once. The sample comes from a study of T-cell reconstitution after alpha-beta-depleted transplantation in children.

The specimen comprised PBMCs from the stem cell graft donor, sampled from the stem cell graft. This TCR was sampled from a human donor who donated a stem cell graft to a child with acute lymphoblastic leukemia. The chain combines TRBV3-1 with TRBJ2-6, with 8 bases matching TRBD2. Here the CDR3 reads CASSQDAGGGANVLTF. Here the CDR3 DNA reads TGTGCCAGCAGCCAAGACGCGGGGGGCGGGGCCAACGTCCTGACTTTC.